Following are 15 T cell receptor beta chains from one sample sequenced in a study of Ad26.COV2.S vaccination and SARS-CoV-2 variants. Treatment of the sample: some 20 received Ad26.COV2.S at low or high dose, single or two shots; 5 received placebo; per-sample allocation not given. Day 63 following the first vaccine or placebo injection was when the samples were taken. Clones were sequenced by immunoSEQ multiplex PCR, and TCRdb holds only the in-frame ones, with some missing. The sample holds around 270,000 clones; around 88% are singletons and the top ten take roughly 3%. The material was peripheral blood, obtained in a trial of Ad26.COV2.S vaccine versus placebo. These receptors came from a person between 18 and 60 years old who received the Ad26.COV2.S COVID-19 vaccine or a placebo.

This clone occurred once. The V call is TRBV7-9, the J call TRBJ1-6; no clear D. Between the trimmed V and J ends, which lost 6 bases and 10 bases, there was a span of 13 bases. Germline V gene lookup returns CDR1 SEHNR and CDR2 FQNEAQ (reference sequence). This CDR3 spans 13 amino acids. The CDR3 DNA reads as TGTGCCAGCAGGGGAGGGTTTTTATCACCCCTCCACTTT. Translated: CASRGGFLSPLHF.

This chain connects TRBV7-6 to TRBJ2-1; tentatively, D is TRBD1 or TRBD2 (5 bases each). Germline CDR1 reads SGHVS; CDR2 reads FNYEAQ. The CDR3 spans 14 residues. The germline V and J ends were trimmed by 5 bases and 2 bases, with 10 bases remaining between them. DNA of the CDR3: TGTGCCAGCAGCCGGATGGGACCCTACAATGAGCAGTTCTTC. Translated: CASSRMGPYNEQFF.

A single count supports this clone. This chain joins TRBV18 and TRBJ2-7, with D perhaps matching TRBD1 (5 bases). The CDR3 is 13 amino acids. CDR1 KGHSH and CDR2 LQKENI come from the germline V gene. The V gene lost 4 bases and the J gene lost 2 bases, with 9 bases spanning the gap. CDR3 loop: CASSRGATYEQYV. CDR3 bases: TGTGCCAGCTCACGTGGGGCAACCTACGAGCAGTACGTC.

J is TRBJ2-1 and V is TRBV25-1, with D unclear. The CDR3 totals 12 residues. Per germline, CDR1 MGHDK and CDR2 SYGVNS. V dropped 1 base and J dropped 13 bases, with 11 bases sitting between them. The CDR3 DNA reads TGTGCCAGCAGTGAATCGGCAGGTCCCCAGTTCTTC. This codes for CASSESAGPQFF.

The CDR3 reads CAVPLGGYTIYF. DNA of the CDR3: TGTGCCGTACCGTTAGGAGGGTACACCATATATTTT. V and J are TRBV7-9 and TRBJ1-3; D gene uncertain. V lost 11 bases and J lost 8, with 16 bases in between. From germline, CDR1 is SEHNR and CDR2 FQNEAQ (reference sequence). The CDR3 runs to 12 residues.

The chain carries TRBV5-1 and TRBJ1-1, with 10 bases that match TRBD1. This CDR3 has 14 residues. Germline V gene lookup returns CDR1 SGHRS and CDR2 YFSETQ. V lost 4 bases to trimming and J lost 3 bases; unmatched junction nucleotides: 3. The CDR3 nucleotides read TGCGCCAGCAGCCCGGACAGGGGGTACACTGAAGCTTTCTTT. This sequence encodes CASSPDRGYTEAFF.

The chain's CDR3 is CATSDSGAQPQHF. The CDR3 nucleotides read TGTGCCACCAGTGATTCGGGGGCCCAGCCCCAGCATTTT. This chain uses TRBV24-1 with TRBJ1-5; tentative D call: TRBD1 (6 bases). Trimming took off 2 bases at V and 7 bases at J, with 8 bases between the two ends. Germline V gene data show CDR1 as KGHDR and CDR2 as SFDVKD. The CDR3 is 13 residues long.

This clone has just one count. J is TRBJ2-1 and V is TRBV24-1, with a weak D call TRBD2 (6 bases). CDR1 is KGHDR and CDR2 is SFDVKD in the germline V gene. V dropped 2 bases and J dropped 0 bases, with 13 bases sitting between them. The CDR3 consists of 17 residues. The CDR3 DNA reads TGTGCCACCAGTGATTCCGGGGGAGGTTACTCCTACAATGAGCAGTTCTTC. Protein sequence: CATSDSGGGYSYNEQFF.

The genes are TRBV4-1 and TRBJ2-1, with 12 bases identical to TRBD1. The CDR3 has 15 residues. Looked up from germline, CDR1 is MGHRA and CDR2 is YSYEKL. V dropped 6 bases and J dropped 6; count of bases not matched to a gene: 6. CDR3 region: CASSTGTGGLNEQFF. The CDR3 DNA reads as TGCGCCAGCAGTACCGGGACAGGGGGCCTCAATGAGCAGTTCTTC.

This clone was seen only a few times. At one of its ends the junction is not consistent with the germline gene, which may arise from a read error. The chain employs TRBV19 and TRBJ1-2; TRBD1 matches at 11 bases. This CDR3 spans 14 amino acids. Per the germline V gene, CDR1 is LNHDA and CDR2 is SQIVND (reference sequence). The CDR3 protein is CASTDGGTGGFVAF. DNA for the CDR3: TGTGCCAGTACCGACGGGGGGACAGGGGGATTTGTCGCCTTC.

A few counts support this clone. The rearrangement links TRBV14 to TRBJ2-1; D perhaps matches TRBD2 (6 bases). V shed 4 bases and J shed 0 bases, with 10 bases lying between them. Germline CDR1 SGHDN, CDR2 FVKESK. The CDR3 is 15 residues long. CDR3 bases: TGTGCCAGCAGCCGCTTGGGGGGCTCCTACAATGAGCAGTTCTTC. Translation gives CASSRLGGSYNEQFF.

V is TRBV6-5 and J is TRBJ1-6; 8 bases are a match to TRBD1. Germline values: CDR1 MNHEY, CDR2 SVGAGI. The junction had 8 bases not matched to a gene; V was cut back by 6 bases and J by 7 bases. The CDR3 spans 15 residues. The DNA of the CDR3 is TGTGCCAGCAGCTCTCAGGGGGCGCGGAATTCACCCCTCCACTTT. Encoded protein: CASSSQGARNSPLHF.

J is TRBJ2-7 and V is TRBV4-3; 8 positions agree with TRBD1. V lost 3 bases to trimming and J lost 3 bases; unmatched junction nucleotides: 4. CDR1 and CDR2 (germline): LGHNA, YSLEER. The CDR3 consists of 14 residues. CDR3 bases: TGCGCCAGCAGCCAGGACAGGGTCTTCTACGAGCAGTACTTC. It codes for CASSQDRVFYEQYF.

The rearrangement joins TRBV16 to TRBJ1-2, with D perhaps matching TRBD1 (5 bases). V lost 1 base, J lost 1 base, and 13 bases lay in between. The CDR3 consists of 16 residues. Germline CDR1 is KGHSY and CDR2 is FQNENV. The DNA of the CDR3 is TGTGCCAGCAGCCAATTCGGGACCGTTGGTAACTATGGCTACACCTTC. Translated, it gives CASSQFGTVGNYGYTF.

The table lists this clone with a few counts. V and J are TRBV25-1 and TRBJ2-5; 7 bases map to TRBD2. CDR3 length: 13 amino acids. From germline, CDR1 is MGHDK and CDR2 SYGVNS. Losses at the gene ends were 3 bases for V and 3 bases for J; bases not matched to a gene: 1. The CDR3 protein is CASSEGGKETQYF. DNA for the CDR3: TGTGCCAGCAGTGAGGGGGGGAAAGAGACCCAGTACTTC.